Shown below are 26 T cell receptor beta chains from a single sample sequenced in a study of identical twins. TCRdb used MiXCR to reprocess the 5' RACE reads, holding one entry per CDR3 protein. Of nearly 650,000 distinct CDR3 sequences detected, roughly 7.2% appear once; the ten largest clones hold around 1.6%. These same data were also listed under a study on yellow fever vaccine responses in identical twins.

The sample taken for sequencing was PBMCs. Receptors were obtained from a woman aged 18-29 years in good health.

The rearrangement uses TRBV29-1 and TRBJ2-1; 7 bases match TRBD1. The germline V gene encodes CDR1 SQVTM and CDR2 ANQGSEA. V shed 7 bases and J 9 bases; nucleotides not matched to a gene: 6. The CDR3 covers 11 residues. CDR3 in DNA: TGCAGCGGGAAACAGGGGTTTGAGCAGTTCTTC. The encoded protein is CSGKQGFEQFF.

There are many counts of this clonotype. The chain recombines TRBV5-1 with TRBJ2-1; 7 bases align to TRBD1. The CDR3 totals 17 residues. CDR1 and CDR2 (germline): SGHRS, YFSETQ. The junction had 11 bases not matched to a gene; V was cut back by 4 bases and J by 1 base. The chain's CDR3 is CASSLQGTAGSYNEQFF. CDR3 coding DNA: TGCGCCAGCAGCCTTCAAGGGACAGCCGGATCCTACAATGAGCAGTTCTTC.

The V gene is TRBV10-3, the J gene TRBJ2-1; 9 bases fit TRBD1. CDR3 length: 15 residues. Per the germline V gene, CDR1 is ENHRY and CDR2 is SYGVKD. Losses at the gene ends were 6 bases for V and 10 bases for J; bases not matched to a gene: 13. The chain's CDR3 is CAISLTGTGIGEQFF. The CDR3, as DNA: TGTGCCATCAGCCTCACCGGGACAGGGATCGGGGAGCAGTTCTTC.

This clonotype came up many times. This rearrangement joins TRBV5-6 to TRBJ2-7, with a possible D match to TRBD2 (5 bases). Germline V gene data show CDR1 as SGHDT and CDR2 as YYEEEE. The CDR3 spans 11 residues. The germline V and J ends were trimmed by 3 bases and 7 bases, with 8 bases remaining between them. CDR3 DNA: TGTGCCAGCAGCTCGCGGGTTGAGCAGTACTTC. It specifies CASSSRVEQYF.

The V call is TRBV11-2, the J call TRBJ2-5; possibly TRBD1 or TRBD2 for D (5 bases each). Germline values: CDR1 SGHAT, CDR2 FQNNGV. The ends were cut back, 4 bases at V and 5 bases at J, with 17 bases in the middle. This CDR3 contains 15 residues. The CDR3 is CASSYRDLKSETQYF. Written as DNA, the CDR3 is TGTGCCAGCAGCTACCGGGACCTCAAGTCGGAGACCCAGTACTTC.

There are a few counts of this clonotype. The rearrangement links TRBV7-8 to TRBJ1-3; no reliable D call. Trimming removed 0 bases at V and 0 bases at J, with 6 bases between. The germline V gene has CDR1 SGHVS and CDR2 FQNEAQ. CDR3 length: 15 amino acids. In DNA form, the CDR3 reads TGTGCCAGCAGCTTAGCGTACACCTCTGGAAACACCATATATTTT. This codes for CASSLAYTSGNTIYF.

This clonotype was recorded many times. This chain connects TRBV12-3 or TRBV12-4 to TRBJ2-1; possible D gene TRBD2, 5 bases. The CDR3 runs to 14 residues. V lost 7 bases to trimming and J lost 5 bases, with 15 bases between them. CDR3 nucleotides: TGTGCCAGCACCTTCGGGAATTGGGACAATGAGCAGTTCTTC. It encodes CASTFGNWDNEQFF.

The V gene is TRBV28, the J gene TRBJ1-2; tentative D call: TRBD1 (5 bases). CDR3 length: 15 amino acids. Germline V gives CDR1 MDHEN, CDR2 SYDVKM. Deletions cut 4 bases from V and 3 bases from J, with 15 bases between. The CDR3 bases are TGTGCCAGCAGTTCCCCCGTGGGGCGCGACTATGGCTACACCTTC. Its protein is CASSSPVGRDYGYTF.

The CDR3 loop is CSVEEPGWRYYGYTF. CDR3 sequence (DNA): TGCAGCGTTGAAGAGCCGGGATGGAGATACTATGGCTACACCTTC. V usage is TRBV29-1 and J usage is TRBJ1-2; the D is unclear. The CDR3 is 15 residues long. In germline, CDR1 is SQVTM, CDR2 ANQGSEA. Trimming pared 0 bases from V and 3 bases from J, leaving 14 bases between.

Many counts were recorded for this clonotype. V and J are TRBV10-3 and TRBJ2-1; D not certain. The CDR3 totals 13 residues. Germline V CDR1 and CDR2: ENHRY, SYGVKD. V lost 6 bases, J lost 3 bases, and 9 bases lay in between. The CDR3 DNA sequence: TGTGCCATCAGACCCGACAACTACAATGAGCAGTTCTTC. Amino acid sequence: CAIRPDNYNEQFF.

This clonotype was observed many times. This chain joins TRBV11-2 and TRBJ1-6; weak D call: TRBD1 (5 bases). This CDR3 region has 13 residues. The V gene lost 8 bases and the J gene lost 9 bases, with 14 bases spanning the gap. The germline gives CDR1 SGHAT, CDR2 FQNNGV. Here the CDR3 reads CASGEGVGSPLHF. In DNA, the CDR3 is TGTGCCAGCGGGGAAGGGGTTGGTTCACCCCTCCACTTT.

This clonotype was counted at least ten times. The chain combines TRBV7-2 with TRBJ2-7; perhaps TRBD2 as D (6 bases). V was cut by 4 bases and J by 0 bases, with 16 bases left in between. Germline V gives CDR1 SGHTA, CDR2 FQGNSA. The CDR3 totals 16 residues. The CDR3 loop is CASSSPRGGDSYEQYF. The CDR3 nucleotides are TGTGCCAGCAGCTCCCCGAGGGGCGGGGACTCCTACGAGCAGTACTTC.

This clonotype was recorded a few times. The chain carries TRBV6-5 and TRBJ2-3; TRBD2 matches 9 bases. The V and J ends lost 5 bases and 6 bases, in that order; junction bases with no gene match: 9. Germline V gene lookup returns CDR1 MNHEY and CDR2 SVGAGI. This CDR3 spans 15 amino acids. CDR3: CASSHGRGGLDTQYF. DNA of the CDR3: TGTGCCAGCAGTCACGGGCGGGGGGGCCTGGATACGCAGTATTTT.

The chain combines TRBV29-1 with TRBJ2-5, with D unclear. Trimming cost V 3 bases and J 5 bases, with 7 bases left between them. CDR3 size: 11 residues. Germline assignment: CDR1 SQVTM and CDR2 ANQGSEA. Here the CDR3 reads CSVEPLETQYF. CDR3 coding DNA: TGCAGCGTTGAGCCGTTGGAGACCCAGTACTTC.

V and J are TRBV7-8 and TRBJ1-1; D possibly corresponds to TRBD1 (5 bases). Germline CDR1 reads SGHVS; CDR2 reads FQNEAQ. The V end lost 3 bases, the J end lost 7 bases, and 18 bases lay between the germline ends. The CDR3 extends over 15 amino acids. This chain's CDR3 is CASSFPGFRGDEAFF. CDR3 coding DNA: TGTGCCAGCAGCTTCCCAGGGTTTCGGGGGGATGAAGCTTTCTTT. Complete variable domain (other parts from reference TRBV7-8 and TRBJ1-1): GAGVSQSPRYKVAKRGQDVALRCDPISGHVSLFWYQQALGQGPEFLTYFQNEAQLDKSGLPSDRFFAERPEGSVSTLKIQRTQQEDSAVYLCASSFPGFRGDEAFFGQGTRLTVV.

This clonotype was recorded a few times. V gene TRBV6-5 combines with J gene TRBJ1-5; 9 bases agree with TRBD1. This CDR3 has 17 residues. Trimming took 4 bases from V and 1 from J; bases not matched to a gene: 8. The germline gives CDR1 MNHEY, CDR2 SVGAGI. CDR3 sequence: CASSSTGQGMSNQPQHF. The DNA of the CDR3 is TGTGCCAGCAGTTCCACGGGACAGGGAATGAGCAATCAGCCCCAGCATTTT.

This clonotype was counted only a few times. The chain carries TRBV3-1 and TRBJ2-5; TRBD2 aligns across 8 bases. Looked up from germline, CDR1 is LGHDT and CDR2 is YNNKEL (reference sequence). There are 14 residues in the CDR3. V lost 5 bases to trimming and J lost 3 bases; unmatched junction nucleotides: 5. DNA of the CDR3: TGTGCCAGCAGCGGACTAGCAGTTGAAGAGACCCAGTACTTC. This encodes CASSGLAVEETQYF.

The table lists this clonotype with a few counts. The rearrangement links TRBV2 to TRBJ1-6; perhaps TRBD1 as D (6 bases). The CDR3 consists of 15 residues. Trimming cost V 2 bases and J 8 bases, with 13 bases left between them. Germline CDR1 SNHLY, CDR2 FYNNEI. CDR3 nucleotides: TGTGCCAGCAGTGAATGGACAGCCAGGGATTCACCCCTCCACTTT. This gives the protein CASSEWTARDSPLHF.

The chain has TRBV12-3 or TRBV12-4 and TRBJ2-1; D gene ambiguous. The V gene lost 6 bases and the J gene lost 5 bases, with 14 bases spanning the gap. This CDR3 is built from 14 residues. CDR3 residues: CASRSTTEHNEQFF. Here the CDR3 DNA reads TGTGCCAGCAGGAGCACAACAGAGCACAATGAGCAGTTCTTC.

The rearrangement uses TRBV20-1 and TRBJ2-5, with 7 bases identical to TRBD2. The trim removed 0 bases at V and 5 bases at J, leaving 12 bases unmatched. This CDR3 is 16 amino acids long. Germline values: CDR1 DFQATT, CDR2 SNEGSKA (reference sequence). The CDR3 DNA reads TGCAGTGCTAGAGAAAAGCGGGGTCCGCCGCGGGAGACCCAGTACTTC. Translation: CSAREKRGPPRETQYF.

The chain couples TRBV11-2 to TRBJ2-2; 8 bases map to TRBD1. The CDR3 runs to 17 residues. The V gene's germline CDR1 is SGHAT and CDR2 FQNNGV. V shed 1 base and J 4 bases; nucleotides not matched to a gene: 8. This CDR3 reads CASSLGPQGASTGELFF. The CDR3, as DNA: TGTGCCAGCAGCTTAGGACCTCAGGGGGCTAGCACCGGGGAGCTGTTTTTT.

This clonotype was recorded at least ten times. The rearrangement links TRBV29-1 to TRBJ1-2; no clear D. V was shortened by 4 bases and J by 4 bases, with 13 bases between the two germline ends. CDR1 and CDR2 from the germline V gene are SQVTM and ANQGSEA. The CDR3 has 13 amino acids. The CDR3 DNA reads as TGCAGCGTTGGGGGTGGCCGCGGCTATGGCTACACCTTC. Its protein product is CSVGGGRGYGYTF.

The chain carries TRBV20-1 and TRBJ1-1, with D tentatively TRBD1 (6 bases). CDR1 DFQATT and CDR2 SNEGSKA come from the germline V gene (reference sequence). The CDR3 spans 12 residues. Trimming took 4 bases from V and 7 from J, leaving 13 bases between them. The CDR3 spells CSAILGGYEAFF. CDR3 nucleotide sequence: TGCAGTGCTATTCTCGGGGGCTATGAAGCTTTCTTT.

This clonotype showed up many times. This chain uses TRBV10-2 with TRBJ1-2, with D possibly being TRBD1 (5 bases). The CDR3 loop spans 14 amino acids. The germline V and J ends were trimmed by 3 bases and 4 bases, with 12 bases remaining between them. Germline V lookup: CDR1 WSHSY, CDR2 SAAADI. The CDR3 DNA follows: TGCGCCAGCAGTGACAGGGTTGTTTCCTATGGCTACACCTTC. It is translated as CASSDRVVSYGYTF.

Worth noting for this clonotype: One end of the junction fails to match germline, which may point to a read error. The chain carries TRBV2 and TRBJ2-3, with D possibly being TRBD1 or TRBD2 (5 bases each). The CDR3 spans 19 residues. Per the germline V gene, CDR1 is SNHLY and CDR2 is FYNNEI. The CDR3 DNA follows: TGTGCCTGCAGTTTCCTCGTTGGGACCCGGATCTTCGGCACAGATACGCAGTATTTT. Translating gives CACSFLVGTRIFGTDTQYF.

This clonotype was seen more than once but under ten times. The J gene is TRBJ2-2, the V gene TRBV5-1; TRBD1 agrees at 9 bases. CDR3 length: 16 amino acids. CDR1 and CDR2 (germline): SGHRS, YFSETQ. The J segment lost 4 bases and the V segment lost 4 bases, leaving 8 bases of the junction unmatched. In DNA, the CDR3 is TGCGCCAGCAGCGGTCCGGGACAGGGACGCACCGGGGAGCTGTTTTTT. Protein product: CASSGPGQGRTGELFF.